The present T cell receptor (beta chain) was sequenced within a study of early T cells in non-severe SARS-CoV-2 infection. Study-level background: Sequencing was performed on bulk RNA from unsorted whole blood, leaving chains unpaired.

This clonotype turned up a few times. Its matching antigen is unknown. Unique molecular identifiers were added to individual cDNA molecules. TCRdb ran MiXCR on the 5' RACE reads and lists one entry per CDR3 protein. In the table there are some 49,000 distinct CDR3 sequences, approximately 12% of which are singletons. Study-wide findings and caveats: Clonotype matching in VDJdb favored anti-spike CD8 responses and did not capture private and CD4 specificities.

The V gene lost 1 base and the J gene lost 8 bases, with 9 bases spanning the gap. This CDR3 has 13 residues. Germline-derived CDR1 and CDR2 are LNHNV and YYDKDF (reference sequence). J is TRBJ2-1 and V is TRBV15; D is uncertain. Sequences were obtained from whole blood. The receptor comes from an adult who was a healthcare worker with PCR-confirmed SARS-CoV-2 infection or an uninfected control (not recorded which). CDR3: CATSRAPGDEQFF. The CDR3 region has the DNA TGTGCCACCAGCAGAGCCCCCGGAGATGAGCAGTTCTTC.